The clone carrying this T cell receptor (beta chain) was picked up many times. These data belong to a study of T cell repertoires in cytomegalovirus infection. TCRdb redid the calling of the reads with MiXCR, one entry per CDR3 protein. This sample has some 270,000 distinct CDR3 sequences, with around 15% found just once. The germline V and J ends were trimmed by 6 bases and 3 bases, with 12 bases remaining between them. The CDR3 sequence is 13 residues long. Germline V CDR1 and CDR2: SGHVS, FQNEAQ. The sequence was obtained from a human donor in good health (CMV status not recorded). Some clones in this sample may be carry-over from other donors' samples. Sequenced input: CD8+ T cells from PBMCs. The gene calls are TRBV7-8 and TRBJ2-7; TRBD1 or TRBD2 may be the D gene (7 bases each). CDR3 loop: CASRAGGVYEQYF. CDR3 bases: TGTGCCAGCAGGGCAGGGGGGGTCTACGAGCAGTACTTC.